The clone carrying this TCR beta chain was recorded at least ten times. The source of the sample is a study of CD8 T cells in ankylosing spondylitis. Quantitative 5'-RACE with molecular barcodes generated TCR beta libraries. One entry per CDR3 protein results from TCRdb running MiXCR on the 5' RACE reads. Of 30,000 to 45,000 distinct CDR3 sequences listed, around 6% are singletons. Sequencing was done on a sample of blood, either unsorted or a sorted T cell fraction (not recorded which). The receptor was derived from a male donor with ankylosing spondylitis or in good health (not recorded which).

The CDR3 region is CASSPDYYNEQFF. For the CDR3, the DNA is TGTGCCAGTAGTCCAGATTACTACAATGAGCAGTTCTTC. The J gene is TRBJ2-1, the V gene TRBV19; no clear D. The CDR3 is made up of 13 amino acids. Trimming took 5 bases from V and 3 from J, leaving 8 bases between them. Germline V gene sequence: CDR1 LNHDA, CDR2 SQIVND (reference sequence).